A selection of T cell receptor beta chains follows, all from one sample in a study of T cells in Graves' hyperthyroidism and ophthalmopathy. TCRdb independently ran MiXCR on the multiplex PCR reads; one entry per CDR3 protein. The top ten hold roughly 19% of the sample, which has more than 350,000 distinct CDR3 sequences, 13% to 15% seen once. Sequenced material: blood. The source of these receptors is a woman aged 60-75 years with Graves' ophthalmopathy. CDR3s include the opening cysteine and the closing phenylalanine or tryptophan. The D gene is left open where the match is weak. Clone size is stated in some rows and not others, as once, few, many or a class when expanded.

J	D	size	V	DNA	CDR3
TRBJ2-1	TRBD2	few	TRBV9	TGTGCCAGCAGCATAGGGGGACTAGCGGGACCTGAGCAGTTCTTC	CASSIGGLAGPEQFF
TRBJ2-1	TRBD2	many	TRBV5-1	TGCGCCAGCAGCAGGCCCGGGACTAGCGGGACCAATGAGCAGTTCTTC	CASSRPGTSGTNEQFF
TRBJ2-5	NA	many	TRBV5-1	TGTGCCAGCAGCCTACTAGGAGGAGAGACCCAGTACTTC	CASSLLGGETQYF
TRBJ2-1	TRBD2	NA	TRBV19	TGTGCCAGTAGTATGACTAGCGGGAGTTACAATGAGCAGTTCTTC	CASSMTSGSYNEQFF
TRBJ1-4	NA	NA	TRBV13	TGTGCCAGCAGCAACCCCGGGACGGCGGAAAAACTGTTTTTT	CASSNPGTAEKLFF
TRBJ2-1	TRBD2	NA	TRBV7-3	TGTGCCAGCAGCTTCGGCGGGAGTTCCTACAATGAGCGGTTCTTC	CASSFGGSSYNERFF
TRBJ1-1	NA	few	TRBV29-1	TGCAGCGTCGGACGGGAACTAGCTTTCTTT	CSVGRELAFF
TRBJ2-3	NA	many	TRBV20-1	TGCAGTGCTAGAGATAAGGATAGCGGCCCAACAGATACGCAGTATTTT	CSARDKDSGPTDTQYF
TRBJ2-7	TRBD2	NA	TRBV6-1	TGTGCCAGCAGTGAACGGGGACTAGCGGCCCCCTACGAGCAGTACTTC	CASSERGLAAPYEQYF
TRBJ2-7	TRBD1	many	TRBV4-1	TGCGCCAGCAGCCTGGGGGACAGGGTTTACGAGCAGTACTTC	CASSLGDRVYEQYF
TRBJ2-2	TRBD1	NA	TRBV27	TGTGCCACCTCCTTCTTTACTGGACAGGGCGGCACCGGGGAGCTGTTTTTT	CATSFFTGQGGTGELFF
TRBJ2-5	TRBD2	NA	TRBV11-2	TGTGCCAGCAGCTCCTGGACTAGCGCAGAGACCCAGTACTTC	CASSSWTSAETQYF
TRBJ2-6	NA	many	TRBV20-1	TGCAGTGGGTTGAGGGGGTCTCCTGGGGCCAACGTCCTGACTTTC	CSGLRGSPGANVLTF
TRBJ2-1	NA	NA	TRBV12-3/TRBV12-4	TGTGCCAGCAGTTTGCGAGCGGGTCAGTTCTTC	CASSLRAGQFF
TRBJ2-7	NA	many	TRBV18	TGTGCCAGCTCACCACAAGGCGGGAAGGGGTCCTACGAGCAGTACTTC	CASSPQGGKGSYEQYF
TRBJ1-2	NA	few	TRBV10-2	TGCGCCAGCAGTGAGTTCGGGACGGGGAATCCTAACTATGGCTACACCTTC	CASSEFGTGNPNYGYTF
TRBJ1-2	TRBD1	NA	TRBV12-3/TRBV12-4	TGTGCCAGCAGTCAACAGGGGGCGCCGAATGGCTACACCTTC	CASSQQGAPNGYTF
TRBJ1-1	NA	many	TRBV19	TGTGCCAGTAGTGGGTCGGGGGTCCCTGAAGCTTTCTTT	CASSGSGVPEAFF
TRBJ2-3	TRBD2	many	TRBV30	TGTGCCTGGAGTGTACCTAGCGGGAGCACAGATACGCAGTATTTT	CAWSVPSGSTDTQYF
TRBJ2-7	TRBD1	NA	TRBV6-2/TRBV6-3	TGTGCCAGCAGTTACTCGCGGACAGGAGACTACGAGCAGTACTTC	CASSYSRTGDYEQYF
TRBJ1-5	NA	many	TRBV18	TGTGCCAGCTCACGCGGGACGGAGAATCAGCCCCAGCATTTT	CASSRGTENQPQHF
TRBJ1-4	NA	few	TRBV29-1	TGCAGCGCCCAGAGAAATGAAAAACTGTTTTTT	CSAQRNEKLFF
TRBJ2-7	NA	many	TRBV20-1	TGCAGTGCCATCATGGGAACCTCCTACGAGCAGTACTTC	CSAIMGTSYEQYF
TRBJ2-7	NA	many	TRBV28	TGTGCCAGCAGTTTATACCCCTACGAGCAGTACTTC	CASSLYPYEQYF
TRBJ1-2	NA	many	TRBV20-1	TGCAGTGCCAACATGGGGGGCTACACCTTC	CSANMGGYTF
TRBJ2-1	NA	NA	TRBV19	TGTGCCAGTAGAACGGACGGAGACAATGAGCAGTTCTTC	CASRTDGDNEQFF
TRBJ2-3	NA	NA	TRBV5-1	TGCGCCAGCAGCTTGTTTTCGCTGCCAGATACGCAGTATTTT	CASSLFSLPDTQYF
TRBJ2-7	NA	NA	TRBV27	TGTGCCAGCAGTTTATCCCCATATGAGCCCAGCAAGGAGCAGTACTTC	CASSLSPYEPSKEQYF
TRBJ2-7	TRBD1	many	TRBV11-2	TGTGCCAGCAGCCCGACCCCGACAGGGGGCTACGAGCAGTACTTC	CASSPTPTGGYEQYF
TRBJ2-5	NA	NA	TRBV7-2	TGTGCCAGCAGCTTAGCGGGGCCCCGGGAGACCCAGTACTTC	CASSLAGPRETQYF
TRBJ2-7	NA	many	TRBV7-9	TGTGCCAGCAGCTTTGGAGGCCAGGACGCCTACGAGCAGTACTTC	CASSFGGQDAYEQYF
TRBJ2-7	TRBD2	many	TRBV20-1	TGCAGTGCCGAGACTAGCGGGAGGGCGAACGAGCAGTACTTC	CSAETSGRANEQYF
TRBJ1-5	NA	many	TRBV28	TGTGCCAGCGGTTTACAGGGCCCCCAGCCCCAGCATTTT	CASGLQGPQPQHF
TRBJ2-1	TRBD2	many	TRBV5-1	TGCGCCAGCAGCCCCTCAGCGGGAGGAGGGTCCTACAATGAGCAGTTCTTC	CASSPSAGGGSYNEQFF
TRBJ2-7	NA	many	TRBV5-1	TGCGCCAGCAGCTTGGGGGGGACCGACCCCTACGAGCAGTACTTC	CASSLGGTDPYEQYF
TRBJ2-7	TRBD1	many	TRBV28	TGTGCCAGCACAGGGGGCAGGCGAGAGCAGTACTTC	CASTGGRREQYF
TRBJ1-1	TRBD1	NA	TRBV29-1	TGCAGCGCATCAGGGGGCGGAGGGTCTGAAGCTTTCTTT	CSASGGGGSEAFF
TRBJ2-7	NA	many	TRBV2	TGTGCCAGCAAAACAGTATCCTACGAGCAGTACTTC	CASKTVSYEQYF
TRBJ2-7	TRBD2	many	TRBV11-2	TGTGCCAGCAGCTTAAGGGACTACTACTACGAGCAGTACTTC	CASSLRDYYYEQYF
TRBJ2-4	TRBD2	few	TRBV5-5	TGTGCCAGCAGCTCGGGACTAGCGGGAGGAAACATTCAGTACTTC	CASSSGLAGGNIQYF
TRBJ2-7	TRBD2	many	TRBV20-1	TGCAGTGCTAGAACTCACGGGACTAATAGCTACGAGCAGTACTTC	CSARTHGTNSYEQYF
TRBJ2-2	NA	NA	TRBV15	TGTGCCACCAGCAGAGGGGGAAGTCTGGCCGGAGAGCTGTTTTTT	CATSRGGSLAGELFF
TRBJ1-1	TRBD1	NA	TRBV20-1	TGCAGTGCTAGAGATTCGGGACAGGCGGGCACTGAAGCTTTCTTT	CSARDSGQAGTEAFF
TRBJ2-3	TRBD2	few	TRBV24-1	TGTGCCACCAGTGTCCCGGGGCGGGAGGGCGTAAATACGCAGTATTTT	CATSVPGREGVNTQYF
TRBJ2-7	NA	NA	TRBV6-1	TGTGCCAGTTCCCCGGCAGGGGCCACGCACTCCTACAAGCAGTACTTC	CASSPAGATHSYKQYF